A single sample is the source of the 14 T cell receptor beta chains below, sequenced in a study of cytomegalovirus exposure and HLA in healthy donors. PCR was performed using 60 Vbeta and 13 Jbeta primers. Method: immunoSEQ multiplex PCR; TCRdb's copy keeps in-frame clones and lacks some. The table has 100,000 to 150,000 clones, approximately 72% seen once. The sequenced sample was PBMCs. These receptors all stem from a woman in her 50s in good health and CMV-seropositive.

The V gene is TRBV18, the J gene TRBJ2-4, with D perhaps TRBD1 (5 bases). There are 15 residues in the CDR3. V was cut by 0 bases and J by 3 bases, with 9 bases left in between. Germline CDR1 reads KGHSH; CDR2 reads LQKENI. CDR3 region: CASSPPAGFKNIQYF. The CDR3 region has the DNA TGTGCCAGCTCACCACCAGCAGGGTTCAAAAACATTCAGTACTTC.

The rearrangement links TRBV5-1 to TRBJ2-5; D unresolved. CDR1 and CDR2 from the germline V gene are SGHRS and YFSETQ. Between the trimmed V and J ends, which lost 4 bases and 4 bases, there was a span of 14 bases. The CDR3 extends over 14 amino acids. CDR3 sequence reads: CASSVASQGETQYF. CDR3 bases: TGCGCCAGCAGCGTAGCAAGCCAAGGAGAGACCCAGTACTTC.

The CDR3 spells CASSPTSGRALYEQYF. In nucleotides, the CDR3 is TGTGCCAGCAGCCCGACTAGCGGGAGGGCCCTCTACGAGCAGTACTTC. This chain links TRBV7-2 with TRBJ2-7; TRBD2 agrees at 14 bases. Germline V gives CDR1 SGHTA, CDR2 FQGNSA. Losses at the gene ends were 5 bases for V and 3 bases for J; bases not matched to a gene: 6. There are 16 residues in the CDR3. Combining the CDR3 with reference TRBV7-2 and TRBJ2-7 gives the whole variable domain GAGVSQSPSNKVTEKGKDVELRCDPISGHTALYWYRQSLGQGLEFLIYFQGNSAPDKSGLPSDRFSAERTGGSVSTLTIQRTQQEDSAVYLCASSPTSGRALYEQYFGPGTRLTVT.

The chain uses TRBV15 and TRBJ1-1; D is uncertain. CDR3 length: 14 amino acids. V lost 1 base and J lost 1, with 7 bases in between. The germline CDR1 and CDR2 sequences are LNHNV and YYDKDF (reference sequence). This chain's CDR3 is CATSRGRRNTEAFF. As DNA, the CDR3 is TGTGCCACCAGCAGAGGCCGGAGGAACACTGAAGCTTTCTTT. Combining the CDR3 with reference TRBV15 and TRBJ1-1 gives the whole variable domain DAMVIQNPRYQVTQFGKPVTLSCSQTLNHNVMYWYQQKSSQAPKLLFHYYDKDFNNEADTPDNFQSRRPNTSFCFLDIRSPGLGDTAMYLCATSRGRRNTEAFFGQGTRLTVV.

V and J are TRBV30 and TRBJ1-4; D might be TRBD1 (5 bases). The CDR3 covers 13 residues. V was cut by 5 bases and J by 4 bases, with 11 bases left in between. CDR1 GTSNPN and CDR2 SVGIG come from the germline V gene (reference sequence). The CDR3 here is CAWDPGFNEKLFF. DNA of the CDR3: TGTGCCTGGGACCCAGGGTTTAATGAAAAACTGTTTTTT.

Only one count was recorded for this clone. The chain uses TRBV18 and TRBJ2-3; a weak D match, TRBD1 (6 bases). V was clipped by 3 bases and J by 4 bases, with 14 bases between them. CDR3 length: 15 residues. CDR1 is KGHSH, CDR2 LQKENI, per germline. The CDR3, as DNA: TGTGCCAGCTCACCTCAGGGGAATGTGGCAGATACGCAGTATTTT. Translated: CASSPQGNVADTQYF.

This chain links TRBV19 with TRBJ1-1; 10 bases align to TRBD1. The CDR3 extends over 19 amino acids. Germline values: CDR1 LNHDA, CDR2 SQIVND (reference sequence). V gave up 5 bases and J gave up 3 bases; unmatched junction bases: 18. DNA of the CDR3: TGTGCCAGTAGTCCCTCACCCGCGGACAGGGGGGCGGAGGACACTGAAGCTTTCTTT. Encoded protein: CASSPSPADRGAEDTEAFF.

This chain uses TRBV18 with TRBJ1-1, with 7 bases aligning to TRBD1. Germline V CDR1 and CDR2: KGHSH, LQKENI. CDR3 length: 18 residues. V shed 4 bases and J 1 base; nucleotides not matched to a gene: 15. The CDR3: CASSLVVGTGDPNTEAFF. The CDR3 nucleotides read TGTGCCAGCTCACTAGTAGTCGGAACAGGGGACCCGAACACTGAAGCTTTCTTT. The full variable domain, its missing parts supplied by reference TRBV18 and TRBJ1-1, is NAGVMQNPRHLVRRRGQEARLRCSPMKGHSHVYWYRQLPEEGLKFMVYLQKENIIDESGMPKERFSAEFPKEGPSILRIQQVVRGDSAAYFCASSLVVGTGDPNTEAFFGQGTRLTVV.

The CDR3 DNA sequence: TGTGCCAGCTCATCTCGCACAGGGAGCGAAAAACTGTTTTTT. Its protein product is CASSSRTGSEKLFF. The chain has TRBV18 and TRBJ1-4; D may be TRBD1 (6 bases). Between the trimmed V and J ends, which lost 5 bases and 8 bases, there was a span of 15 bases. Per the germline V gene, CDR1 is KGHSH and CDR2 is LQKENI. CDR3 length: 14 amino acids.

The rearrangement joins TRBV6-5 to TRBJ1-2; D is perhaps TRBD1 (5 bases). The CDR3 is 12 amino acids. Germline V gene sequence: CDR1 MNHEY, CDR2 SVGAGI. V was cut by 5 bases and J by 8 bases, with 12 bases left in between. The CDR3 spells CASSQGSQGYTF. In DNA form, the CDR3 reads TGTGCCAGCAGTCAGGGCTCGCAAGGCTACACCTTC.

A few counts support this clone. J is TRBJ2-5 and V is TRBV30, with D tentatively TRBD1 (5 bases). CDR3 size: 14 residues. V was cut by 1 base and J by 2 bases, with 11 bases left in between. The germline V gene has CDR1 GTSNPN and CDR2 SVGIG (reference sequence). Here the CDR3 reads CAWSAWTPQETQYF. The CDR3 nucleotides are TGTGCCTGGAGTGCATGGACACCACAAGAGACCCAGTACTTC.

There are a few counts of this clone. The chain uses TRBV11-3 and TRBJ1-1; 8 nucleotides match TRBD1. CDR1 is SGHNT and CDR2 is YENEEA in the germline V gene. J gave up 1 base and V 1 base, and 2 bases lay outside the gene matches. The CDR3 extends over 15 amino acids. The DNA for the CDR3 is TGTGCCAGCAGCTTAGGCGGACAGGGGAACACTGAAGCTTTCTTT. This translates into CASSLGGQGNTEAFF. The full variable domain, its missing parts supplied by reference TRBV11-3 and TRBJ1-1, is EAGVVQSPRYKIIEKKQPVAFWCNPISGHNTLYWYLQNLGQGPELLIRYENEEAVDDSQLPKDRFSAERLKGVDSTLKIQPAELGDSAVYLCASSLGGQGNTEAFFGQGTRLTVV.

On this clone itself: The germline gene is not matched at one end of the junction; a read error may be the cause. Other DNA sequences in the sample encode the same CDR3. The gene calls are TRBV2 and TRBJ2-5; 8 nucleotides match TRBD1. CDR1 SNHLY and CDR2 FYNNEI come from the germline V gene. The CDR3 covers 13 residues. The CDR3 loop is CASRVDRGETQYF. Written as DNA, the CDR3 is TGTGCCAGCAGGGTAGACAGGGGAGAGACCCAATACTTC.

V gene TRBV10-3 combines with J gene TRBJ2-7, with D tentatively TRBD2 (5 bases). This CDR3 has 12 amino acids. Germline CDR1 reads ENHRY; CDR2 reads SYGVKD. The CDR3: CEESGEPYEQYF. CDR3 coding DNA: TGTGAGGAGTCCGGGGAACCCTACGAGCAGTACTTC.